Given below is one TCR beta chain in context. The antigen is undetermined. These data originate in a study of cytomegalovirus exposure and HLA in healthy donors. Findings of the study overall: The Asian-associated ancestry cluster reportedly had fewer N-insertions than the approximately 670-donor mean in a later analysis. Sequencing depth roughly uniform across donors was assumed in presence/absence analyses. By HLA locus, TCR association rates varied in a later analysis, with DRB1 showing the most and HLA-C the fewest. Analysis was carried out at a later point, and it linked a missense DCLRE1C variant to TCR beta V- and J-gene trimming.

Primers: 60 Vbeta forward and 13 Jbeta reverse. Sequencing used immunoSEQ multiplex PCR; TCRdb keeps in-frame clones, though not all of them. The data hold roughly 200,000 clones, with approximately 85% observed a single time. This CDR3 is 15 amino acids long. V was cut by 2 bases and J by 5 bases, with 13 bases left in between. Germline lookup yields CDR1 LNHDA and CDR2 SQIVND (reference sequence). This TCR came from a woman aged 45-65 years in good health and CMV-seronegative. The chain combines TRBV19 with TRBJ2-1, with unresolved D. Specimen: PBMCs. The CDR3 nucleotides read TGTGCCAGTAGTATAATCCAGTCTGGGCACAATGAGCAGTTCTTC. The encoded protein is CASSIIQSGHNEQFF.